This T cell receptor (beta chain) was identified during a study of neurological immune-mediated disorders. Germline CDR1 and CDR2: DFQATT and SNEGSKA (reference sequence). The CDR3 has 15 amino acids. V dropped 0 bases and J dropped 8; count of bases not matched to a gene: 7. The table lists this clonotype with many counts. The cDNA was produced through 5'RACE with 10-nucleotide random UMIs. TCRdb recomputed calls from the 5' RACE reads with MiXCR, one row per CDR3 protein. This sample yields roughly 34,000 distinct CDR3 sequences, of which 4.6% are seen a single time; more than 20% belongs to the top ten. The controls, all healthy individuals, were blood bank volunteers in Maryland, USA.

The TCR was taken from a man younger than 35 in good health. V gene TRBV20-1 combines with J gene TRBJ2-1; TRBD2 matches 10 bases. The sample consisted of PBMCs. The CDR3 DNA reads TGCAGTGCTAGAGATCAACTAGCGGGGCCATATGAGCAGTTCTTC. This encodes CSARDQLAGPYEQFF.